The rows below give T cell receptor beta chains drawn from one sample of a study of siplizumab effects on memory and regulatory T cells. Clones were sequenced by immunoSEQ multiplex PCR, and TCRdb holds only the in-frame ones, with some missing. Of 50,000 to 60,000 clones in the sample, roughly 87% were seen once. Sequencing was performed on naive CD8+ T cells sorted from blood. The receptors were sampled from a human donor in good health. CDR3s include the opening cysteine and the closing phenylalanine or tryptophan. The D gene is left open where the match is weak. Clone size is stated in some rows and not others, as once, few, many or a class when expanded.

D: TRBD2; size: .; J: TRBJ2-3; length: 15; V: TRBV27; CDR3: CASSYGRGVGRAQYF; DNA: TGTGCCAGCAGTTATGGGCGGGGGGTCGGGCGGGCGCAGTATTTT
D: TRBD1; size: .; J: TRBJ1-1; length: 15; V: TRBV4-1; CDR3: CASSHQGGLNTEAFF; DNA: TGCGCCAGCAGCCACCAGGGGGGGCTGAACACTGAAGCTTTCTTT
D: .; size: once; J: TRBJ2-3; length: 12; V: TRBV6-1; CDR3: CASMVVRDTQYF; DNA: TGTGCCAGCATGGTTGTAAGAGATACGCAGTATTTT
D: .; size: .; J: TRBJ2-2; length: 16; V: TRBV9; CDR3: CASSVGQGSYTGELFF; DNA: TGTGCCAGCAGCGTAGGGCAGGGGTCCTACACCGGGGAGCTGTTTTTT
D: .; size: few; J: TRBJ2-7; length: 13; V: TRBV27; CDR3: CASSWAGSYEQYF; DNA: TGTGCCAGCAGTTGGGCAGGGTCCTACGAGCAGTACTTC
D: .; size: .; J: TRBJ2-6; length: 16; V: TRBV7-9; CDR3: CASSSLLESGANVLTF; DNA: TGTGCCAGCAGTTCCCTCCTGGAATCTGGGGCCAACGTCCTGACTTTC
D: TRBD1; size: .; J: TRBJ1-2; length: 13; V: TRBV19; CDR3: CASSPGTGNGYTF; DNA: TGTGCCAGTAGTCCTGGGACAGGAAATGGCTACACCTTC
D: .; size: .; J: TRBJ2-5; length: 12; V: TRBV29-1; CDR3: CSVEDQGETQYF; DNA: TGCAGCGTTGAAGATCAAGGAGAGACCCAGTACTTC
D: TRBD1; size: .; J: TRBJ1-2; length: 14; V: TRBV27; CDR3: CASSTGTGVGGYTF; DNA: TGTGCCAGCAGTACTGGGACAGGGGTGGGCGGCTACACCTTC
D: TRBD2; size: .; J: TRBJ2-1; length: 16; V: TRBV6-6; CDR3: CASSYSNLAGYNEQFF; DNA: TGTGCCAGCAGTTACTCGAATCTAGCGGGGTACAATGAGCAGTTCTTC
D: .; size: once; J: TRBJ2-2; length: 13; V: TRBV6-6; CDR3: CASSGTNTGELFF; DNA: TGTGCCAGCAGTGGGACTAACACCGGGGAGCTGTTTTTT
D: TRBD2; size: .; J: TRBJ2-3; length: 15; V: TRBV27; CDR3: CASSHLAVAGDTQYF; DNA: TGTGCCAGCAGCCATCTAGCGGTGGCTGGAGATACGCAGTATTTT
D: TRBD2; size: .; J: TRBJ2-1; length: 18; V: TRBV11-2; CDR3: CASVSGTSGIRSYNEQFF; DNA: TGTGCCAGCGTTTCCGGGACTAGCGGGATCCGCTCCTACAATGAGCAGTTCTTC
D: .; size: .; J: TRBJ2-2; length: 12; V: TRBV30; CDR3: CAFPGNPGELFF; DNA: TGTGCCTTCCCAGGGAACCCCGGGGAGCTGTTTTTT
D: TRBD2; size: .; J: TRBJ2-1; length: 15; V: TRBV29-1; CDR3: CSARLAGVIYNEQFF; DNA: TGCAGCGCTAGACTAGCGGGAGTTATCTACAATGAGCAGTTCTTC
D: .; size: .; J: TRBJ1-1; length: 16; V: TRBV19; CDR3: CASSMRGLGWNTEAFF; DNA: TGTGCCAGTAGTATGCGGGGGCTGGGATGGAACACTGAAGCTTTCTTT
D: TRBD1; size: .; J: TRBJ1-1; length: 19; V: TRBV5-4; CDR3: CASSLGGQGAPLSYTEAFF; DNA: TGTGCCAGCAGCCTGGGTGGACAGGGGGCCCCTTTATCCTACACTGAAGCTTTCTTT
D: TRBD2; size: .; J: TRBJ2-5; length: 15; V: TRBV9; CDR3: CASSVGGANQETQYF; DNA: TGTGCCAGCAGCGTCGGGGGGGCTAACCAAGAGACCCAGTACTTC
D: .; size: .; J: TRBJ2-7; length: 14; V: TRBV5-1; CDR3: CASSLGQGSYEQYF; DNA: TGCGCCAGCAGCTTGGGGCAGGGTAGCTACGAGCAGTACTTC
D: TRBD1; size: .; J: TRBJ1-1; length: 14; V: TRBV5-4; CDR3: CASSLLRGDTEAFF; DNA: TGTGCCAGCAGCTTGCTCAGGGGGGACACTGAAGCTTTCTTT
D: TRBD2; size: few; J: TRBJ2-7; length: 16; V: TRBV27; CDR3: CASSYSSGRATYEQYF; DNA: TGTGCCAGCAGTTACTCCAGCGGGAGAGCAACCTACGAGCAGTACTTC
D: .; size: .; J: TRBJ2-7; length: 18; V: TRBV27; CDR3: CASSLKWDGKVRSYEQYF; DNA: TGTGCCAGCAGTTTAAAGTGGGACGGAAAGGTCAGGTCCTACGAGCAGTACTTC
D: TRBD2; size: .; J: TRBJ2-1; length: 16; V: TRBV4-1; CDR3: CASSQEAGGSYNEQFF; DNA: TGCGCCAGCAGCCAAGAGGCGGGGGGATCCTACAATGAGCAGTTCTTC
D: .; size: .; J: TRBJ1-2; length: 15; V: TRBV7-8; CDR3: CASSLAAGSSYGYTF; DNA: TGTGCCAGCAGCTTAGCGGCAGGGTCATCCTATGGCTACACCTTC
D: .; size: .; J: TRBJ2-5; length: 14; V: TRBV7-9; CDR3: CASSSLSGQETQYF; DNA: TGTGCCAGCAGTTCCCTTAGCGGTCAAGAGACCCAGTACTTC
D: .; size: .; J: TRBJ2-4; length: 19; V: TRBV19; CDR3: CASSAGRIRGRLAKNIQYF; DNA: TGTGCCAGTAGCGCGGGCCGGATAAGAGGGCGATTAGCCAAAAACATTCAGTACTTC
D: .; size: .; J: TRBJ1-1; length: 18; V: TRBV4-1; CDR3: CASSQARNSGGRGTEAFF; DNA: TGCGCCAGCAGCCAAGCAAGGAATTCTGGGGGGCGCGGCACTGAAGCTTTCTTT
D: .; size: .; J: TRBJ1-1; length: 14; V: TRBV19; CDR3: CASSIVVGNTEAFF; DNA: TGTGCCAGTAGTATTGTCGTAGGGAACACTGAAGCTTTCTTT
D: TRBD1; size: .; J: TRBJ2-6; length: 17; V: TRBV7-3; CDR3: CASSLAGGASGANVLTF; DNA: TGTGCCAGCAGCTTAGCAGGGGGCGCATCTGGGGCCAACGTCCTGACTTTC
D: .; size: .; J: TRBJ1-1; length: 10; V: TRBV6-5; CDR3: CAVGNTEAFF; DNA: TGTGCCGTGGGGAACACTGAAGCTTTCTTT
D: .; size: once; J: TRBJ2-7; length: 13; V: TRBV27; CDR3: CASKSAGVREQYF; DNA: TGTGCCAGCAAGTCGGCAGGGGTTCGCGAGCAGTACTTC
D: .; size: .; J: TRBJ1-1; length: 16; V: TRBV27; CDR3: CASSLSAPGGFQEAFF; DNA: TGTGCCAGCAGTTTATCGGCACCGGGTGGGTTTCAAGAAGCTTTCTTT
D: .; size: .; J: TRBJ1-2; length: 14; V: TRBV30; CDR3: CAWSFPGPNYGYTF; DNA: TGTGCCTGGAGCTTCCCGGGACCCAACTATGGCTACACCTTC
D: .; size: few; J: TRBJ1-5; length: 12; V: TRBV7-9; CDR3: CASSLAAGAQHF; DNA: TGTGCCAGCAGCTTAGCGGCAGGGGCCCAGCATTTT
D: TRBD2; size: .; J: TRBJ2-2; length: 17; V: TRBV19; CDR3: CASSIEGGGPNTGELFF; DNA: TGTGCCAGTAGTATAGAGGGGGGAGGGCCGAACACCGGGGAGCTGTTTTTT
D: .; size: .; J: TRBJ1-3; length: 15; V: TRBV15; CDR3: CATSRDLGSGNTIYF; DNA: TGTGCCACCAGCAGAGATTTGGGCTCTGGAAACACCATATATTTT